The subject of this entry is one T cell receptor beta chain. RNA, once extracted, was reverse transcribed into cDNA for use as the sequencing template. The protocol was immunoSEQ multiplex PCR, while the TCRdb copy is restricted to in-frame clones and leaves out a portion. The sample includes 100,000 to 150,000 clones, around three fifths seen only once; the top ten take roughly 4.5%. CDR1 and CDR2 from the germline V gene are MNHNS and SASEGT. V was clipped by 7 bases and J by 2 bases, with 14 bases between them. The CDR3 is 14 residues long. This specimen comes from a study of CD8+ T cells in alopecia areata.

The gene calls are TRBV6-1 and TRBJ1-1, with a weak D call TRBD1 (5 bases). Sequenced here: CD4+ T cells sorted from blood, sampled at week 0. This clonotype was sampled from a human donor with alopecia areata. CDR3 sequence (DNA): TGTGCCAGCAATATTCGGAGGGGAAACACTGAAGCTTTCTTT. This sequence encodes CASNIRRGNTEAFF.